This is a list of T cell receptor beta chains from one sample in a study of T cells in Graves' hyperthyroidism and ophthalmopathy. MiXCR, applied by TCRdb to the multiplex PCR reads, yields one record per CDR3 protein. The sample has approximately 530,000 distinct CDR3 sequences; just under 20% are singletons. Input material: blood. The receptors shown here come from a man aged 40-50 years with Graves' ophthalmopathy. The CDR3 runs from the conserved cysteine through the conserved F or W. D genes are given only for firm matches. Not every row has a clone size; where given, it reads once, few, many or a size class.

.,.,TRBV7-6,TRBJ2-1,CASSLRLGTVEQFF,TGTGCCAGCAGCTTGCGCCTTGGTACCGTTGAGCAGTTCTTC
few,TRBD2,TRBV6-5,TRBJ2-1,CASSYDGPGLAGPREQFF,TGTGCCAGCAGTTACGATGGGCCGGGACTAGCGGGACCCAGGGAGCAGTTCTTC
.,TRBD2,TRBV20-1,TRBJ2-1,CSAVVSGEQFF,TGCAGTGCTGTCGTTAGCGGGGAGCAGTTCTTC
few,.,TRBV6-4,TRBJ2-3,CASSYTPTANTDTQYF,TGTGCCAGCAGTTACACCCCAACAGCAAACACAGATACGCAGTATTTT
.,TRBD1,TRBV19,TRBJ2-7,CASSNGQGGSYEQYF,TGTGCCAGTAGTAACGGACAGGGGGGCTCCTACGAGCAGTACTTC
.,TRBD1,TRBV28,TRBJ1-1,CASSLSGRGSTEAFF,TGTGCCAGCAGTTTATCGGGCAGGGGGTCCACTGAAGCTTTCTTT
few,.,TRBV2,TRBJ1-6,CASSSGSPLHF,TGTGCCAGCAGTTCTGGATCACCCCTCCACTTT
.,.,TRBV7-2,TRBJ1-1,CASSMTGRMNTEAFF,TGTGCCAGCAGCATGACGGGACGGATGAACACTGAAGCTTTCTTT
.,TRBD2,TRBV20-1,TRBJ2-2,CSASRGAGELFF,TGCAGTGCTAGTCGGGGGGCCGGGGAGCTGTTTTTT
few,.,TRBV6-1,TRBJ2-5,CASTLNQETQYF,TGTGCCAGCACCCTCAACCAAGAGACCCAGTACTTC
many,.,TRBV30,TRBJ1-1,CAWSRTANTEAFF,TGTGCCTGGAGTCGGACGGCGAACACTGAAGCTTTCTTT
few,.,TRBV18,TRBJ1-4,CASSQLYRTYNEKLFF,TGTGCCAGCTCACAACTCTACCGGACCTATAATGAAAAACTGTTTTTT
few,.,TRBV11-2,TRBJ1-3,CASSLEGSGNTIYF,TGTGCCAGCAGCTTAGAAGGATCTGGAAACACCATATATTTT
few,TRBD2,TRBV4-2,TRBJ2-1,CASSPGLASREQFF,TGTGCCAGCAGCCCCGGACTAGCAAGCAGGGAGCAGTTCTTC